The clone carrying this TCR beta chain has more than one count but fewer than ten. Its antigen is unknown. This could be a read error, since a much larger clone is one nucleotide away. The data derive from a study of breast tumors, draining lymph nodes, adjacent tissues. TCRdb reprocessed the multiplex PCR reads with MiXCR, giving one entry per CDR3 protein. The repertoire holds 150,000 to 200,000 distinct CDR3 sequences, with roughly a third as singletons. Samples came from axillary lymph nodes draining the breast cancer. Whole-study results and caveats: Tumor TCR diversity was below lymph nodes but above nontumor tissue. Tumor T cell lymph node origin was a supported hypothesis, not proven. Compared with basal-like, luminal-like tumors shared significantly more repertoire with nontumor tissue.

This receptor was identified in a female donor with breast cancer. Some clones in this sample may be carry-over from other donors' samples. The sample taken for sequencing was axillary lymph node tissue.

CDR3 DNA: TGTGCCAGCAGCATTGCAGGTTCTTCCTACAGTGAGCAGTTCTTC. Its translation is CASSIAGSSYSEQFF. The chain recombines TRBV7-3 with TRBJ2-1; D not certain. This CDR3 has 15 amino acids. CDR1 and CDR2 (germline): SGHTA, FQGTGA.